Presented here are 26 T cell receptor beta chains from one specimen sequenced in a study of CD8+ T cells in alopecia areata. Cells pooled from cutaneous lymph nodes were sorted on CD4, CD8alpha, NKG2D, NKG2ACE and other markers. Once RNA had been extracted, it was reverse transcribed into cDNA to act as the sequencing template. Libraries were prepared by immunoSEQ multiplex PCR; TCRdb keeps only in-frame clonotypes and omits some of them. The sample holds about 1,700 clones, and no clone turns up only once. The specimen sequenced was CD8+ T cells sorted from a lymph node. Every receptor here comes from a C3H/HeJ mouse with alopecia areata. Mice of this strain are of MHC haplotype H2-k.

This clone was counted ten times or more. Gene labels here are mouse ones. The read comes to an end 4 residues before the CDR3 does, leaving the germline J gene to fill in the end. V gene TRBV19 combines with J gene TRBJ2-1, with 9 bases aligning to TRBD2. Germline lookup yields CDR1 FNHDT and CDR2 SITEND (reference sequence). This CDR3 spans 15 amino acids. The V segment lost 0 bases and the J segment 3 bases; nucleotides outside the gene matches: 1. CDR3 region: CASSIVGGAYAEQFF. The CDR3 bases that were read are TGTGCCAGCAGTATAGTTGGGGGGGCCTATGCT.

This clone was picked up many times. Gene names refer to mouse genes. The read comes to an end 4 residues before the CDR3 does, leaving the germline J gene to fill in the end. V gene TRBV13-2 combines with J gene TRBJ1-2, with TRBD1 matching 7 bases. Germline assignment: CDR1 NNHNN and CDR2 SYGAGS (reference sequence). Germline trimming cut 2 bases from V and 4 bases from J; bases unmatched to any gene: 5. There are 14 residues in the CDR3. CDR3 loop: CASGEQGKGSDYTF. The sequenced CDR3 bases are TGTGCCAGCGGTGAACAGGGGAAGGGCTCC.

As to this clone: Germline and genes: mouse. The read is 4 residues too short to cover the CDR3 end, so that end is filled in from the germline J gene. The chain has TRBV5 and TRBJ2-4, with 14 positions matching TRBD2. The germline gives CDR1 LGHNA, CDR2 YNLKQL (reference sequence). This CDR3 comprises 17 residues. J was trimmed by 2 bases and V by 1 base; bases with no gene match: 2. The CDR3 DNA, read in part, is TGTGCCAGCAGCCAAGTGGGACTGGGGGGGCTTCAAAAC. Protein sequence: CASSQVGLGGLQN. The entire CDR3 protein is CASSQVGLGGLQNTLYF.

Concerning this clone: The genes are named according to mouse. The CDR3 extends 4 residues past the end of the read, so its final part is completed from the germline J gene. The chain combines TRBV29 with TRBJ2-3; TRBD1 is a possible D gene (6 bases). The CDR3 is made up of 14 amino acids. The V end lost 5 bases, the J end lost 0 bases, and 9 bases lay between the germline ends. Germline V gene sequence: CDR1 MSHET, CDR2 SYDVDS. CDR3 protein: CASSRGQSAETLYF. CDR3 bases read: TGTGCTAGCAGTCGCGGACAGAGTGCAGAA.

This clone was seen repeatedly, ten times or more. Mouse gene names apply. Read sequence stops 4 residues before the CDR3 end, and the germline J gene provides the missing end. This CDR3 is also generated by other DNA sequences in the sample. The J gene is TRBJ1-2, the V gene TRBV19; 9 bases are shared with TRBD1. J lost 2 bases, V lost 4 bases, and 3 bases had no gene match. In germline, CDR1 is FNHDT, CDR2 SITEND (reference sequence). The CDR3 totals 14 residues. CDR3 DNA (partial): TGTGCCAGCAGTCGGGACAGGGCGAACTCC. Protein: CASSRDRANS. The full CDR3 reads CASSRDRANSDYTF.

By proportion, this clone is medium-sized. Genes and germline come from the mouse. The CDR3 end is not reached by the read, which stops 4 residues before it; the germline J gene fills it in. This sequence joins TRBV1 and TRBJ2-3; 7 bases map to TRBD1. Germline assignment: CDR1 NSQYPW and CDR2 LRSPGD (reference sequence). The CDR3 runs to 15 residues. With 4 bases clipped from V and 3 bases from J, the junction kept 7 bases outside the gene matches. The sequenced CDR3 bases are TGCACCTGCAGTGTCCACAGGGGAGGAGCAGAA. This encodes CTCSVHRGGAE. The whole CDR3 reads CTCSVHRGGAETLYF.

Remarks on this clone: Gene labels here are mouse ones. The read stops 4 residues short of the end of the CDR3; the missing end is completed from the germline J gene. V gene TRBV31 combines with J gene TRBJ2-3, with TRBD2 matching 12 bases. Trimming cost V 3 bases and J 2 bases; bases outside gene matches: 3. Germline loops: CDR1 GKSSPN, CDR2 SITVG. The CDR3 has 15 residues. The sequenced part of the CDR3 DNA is TGTGCCTGGAGCGGGACTGGGGGGAATGCAGAA. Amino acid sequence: CAWSGTGGNAE. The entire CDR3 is CAWSGTGGNAETLYF.

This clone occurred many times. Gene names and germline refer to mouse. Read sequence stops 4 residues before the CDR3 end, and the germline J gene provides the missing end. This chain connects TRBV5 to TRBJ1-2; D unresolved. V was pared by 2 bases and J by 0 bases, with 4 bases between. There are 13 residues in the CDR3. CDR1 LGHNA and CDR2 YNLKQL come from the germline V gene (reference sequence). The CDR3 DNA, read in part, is TGTGCCAGCAGCCAAACAACAAACTCC. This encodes CASSQTTNS. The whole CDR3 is CASSQTTNSDYTF.

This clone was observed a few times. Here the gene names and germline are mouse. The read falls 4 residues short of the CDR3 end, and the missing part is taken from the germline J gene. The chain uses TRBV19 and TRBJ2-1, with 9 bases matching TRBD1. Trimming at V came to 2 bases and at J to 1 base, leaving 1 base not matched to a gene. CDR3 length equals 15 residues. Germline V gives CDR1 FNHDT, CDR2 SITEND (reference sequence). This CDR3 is CASSIDRGNYAEQFF. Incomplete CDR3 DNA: TGTGCCAGCAGTATCGACAGGGGGAACTATGCT.

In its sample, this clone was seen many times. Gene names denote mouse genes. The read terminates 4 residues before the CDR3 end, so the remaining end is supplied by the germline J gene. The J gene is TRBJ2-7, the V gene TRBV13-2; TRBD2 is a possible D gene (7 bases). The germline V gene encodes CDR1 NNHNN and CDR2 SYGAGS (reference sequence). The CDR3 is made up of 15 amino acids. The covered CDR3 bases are TGTGCCAGCGGTGATGCAATCCTGGGGGCTTAT. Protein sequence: CASGDAILGAY. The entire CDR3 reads CASGDAILGAYEQYF.

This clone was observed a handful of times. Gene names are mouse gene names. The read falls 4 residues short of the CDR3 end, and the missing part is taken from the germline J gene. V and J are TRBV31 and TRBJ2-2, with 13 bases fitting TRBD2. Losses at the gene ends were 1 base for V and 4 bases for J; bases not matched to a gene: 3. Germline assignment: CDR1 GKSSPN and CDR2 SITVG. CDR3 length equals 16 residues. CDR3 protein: CAWSPGLGGITGQLYF. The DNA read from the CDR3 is TGTGCCTGGAGTCCGGGACTGGGGGGGATCACCGGG.

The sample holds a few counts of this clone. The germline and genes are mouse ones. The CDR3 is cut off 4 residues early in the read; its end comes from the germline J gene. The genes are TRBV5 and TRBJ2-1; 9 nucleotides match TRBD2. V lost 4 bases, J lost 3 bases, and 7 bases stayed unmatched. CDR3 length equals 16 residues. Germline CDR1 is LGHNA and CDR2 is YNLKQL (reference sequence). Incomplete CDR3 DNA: TGTGCCAGCAGCCCCCGGGACTGGGCGGGCTATGCT. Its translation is CASSPRDWAGYA. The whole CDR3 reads CASSPRDWAGYAEQFF.

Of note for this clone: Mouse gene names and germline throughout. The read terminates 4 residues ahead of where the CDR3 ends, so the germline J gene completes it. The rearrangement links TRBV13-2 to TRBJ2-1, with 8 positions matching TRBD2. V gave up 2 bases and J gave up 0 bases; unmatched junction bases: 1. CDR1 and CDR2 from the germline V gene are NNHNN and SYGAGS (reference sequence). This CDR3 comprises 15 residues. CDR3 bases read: TGTGCCAGCGGTGAGACTGGGGATAACTATGCT. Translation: CASGETGDNYA. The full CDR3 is CASGETGDNYAEQFF.

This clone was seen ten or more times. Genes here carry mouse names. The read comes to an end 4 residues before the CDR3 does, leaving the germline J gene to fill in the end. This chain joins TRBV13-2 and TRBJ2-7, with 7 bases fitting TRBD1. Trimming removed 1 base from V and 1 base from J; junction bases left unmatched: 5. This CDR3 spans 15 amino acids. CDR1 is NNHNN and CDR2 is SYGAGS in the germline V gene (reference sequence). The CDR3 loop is CASGDPRGNSYEQYF. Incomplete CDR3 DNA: TGTGCCAGCGGTGATCCCAGGGGGAATTCCTAT.

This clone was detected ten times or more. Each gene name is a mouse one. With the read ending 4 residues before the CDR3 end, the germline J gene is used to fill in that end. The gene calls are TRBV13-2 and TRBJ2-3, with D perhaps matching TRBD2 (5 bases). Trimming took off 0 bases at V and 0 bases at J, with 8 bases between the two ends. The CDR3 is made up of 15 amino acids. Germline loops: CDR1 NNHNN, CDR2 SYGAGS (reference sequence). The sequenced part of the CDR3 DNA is TGTGCCAGCGGTGATGGTTGGGGTAGTGCAGAA. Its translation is CASGDGWGSAE. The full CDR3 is CASGDGWGSAETLYF.

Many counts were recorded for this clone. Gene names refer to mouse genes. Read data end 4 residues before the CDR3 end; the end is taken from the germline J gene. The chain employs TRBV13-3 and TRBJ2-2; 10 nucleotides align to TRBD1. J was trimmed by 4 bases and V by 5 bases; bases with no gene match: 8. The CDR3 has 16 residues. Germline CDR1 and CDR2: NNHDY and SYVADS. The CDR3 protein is CASRADRGQGTGQLYF. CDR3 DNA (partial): TGTGCCAGCAGGGCCGACAGGGGGCAGGGCACCGGG.

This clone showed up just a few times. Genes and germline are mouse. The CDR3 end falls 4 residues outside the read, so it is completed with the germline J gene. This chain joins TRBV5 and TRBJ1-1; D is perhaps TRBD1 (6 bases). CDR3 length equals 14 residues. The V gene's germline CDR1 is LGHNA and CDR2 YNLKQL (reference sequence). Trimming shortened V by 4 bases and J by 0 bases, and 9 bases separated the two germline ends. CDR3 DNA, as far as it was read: TGTGCCAGCAGCCCCACAGGGTCAAACACA. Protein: CASSPTGSNT. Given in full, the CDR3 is CASSPTGSNTEVFF.

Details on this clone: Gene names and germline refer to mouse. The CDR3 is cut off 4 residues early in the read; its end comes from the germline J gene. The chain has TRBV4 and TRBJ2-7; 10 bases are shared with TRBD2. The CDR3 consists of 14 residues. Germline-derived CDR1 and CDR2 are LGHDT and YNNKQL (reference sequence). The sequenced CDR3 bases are TGTGCCAGCAGCTGGGACTGGGGCCTATAT. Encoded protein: CASSWDWGLY. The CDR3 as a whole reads CASSWDWGLYEQYF.

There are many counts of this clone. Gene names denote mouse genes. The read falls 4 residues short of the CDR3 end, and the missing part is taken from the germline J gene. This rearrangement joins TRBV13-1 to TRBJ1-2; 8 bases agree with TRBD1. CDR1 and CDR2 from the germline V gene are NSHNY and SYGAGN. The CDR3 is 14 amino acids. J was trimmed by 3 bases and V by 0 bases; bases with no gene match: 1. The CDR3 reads CASSDARGHSDYTF. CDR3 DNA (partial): TGTGCCAGCAGTGATGCCAGGGGGCACTCC.

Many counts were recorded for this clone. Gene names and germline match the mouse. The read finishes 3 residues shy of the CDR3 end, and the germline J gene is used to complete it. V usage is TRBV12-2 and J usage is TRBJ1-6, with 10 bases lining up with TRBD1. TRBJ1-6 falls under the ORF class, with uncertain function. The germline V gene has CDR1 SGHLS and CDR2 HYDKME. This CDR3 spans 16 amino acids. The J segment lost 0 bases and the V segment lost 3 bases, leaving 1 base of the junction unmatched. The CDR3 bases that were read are TGTGCCAGCTCTGGGGACAGGGGTTCCTATAATTCGCCC. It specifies CASSGDRGSYNSP. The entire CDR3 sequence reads CASSGDRGSYNSPLYF.

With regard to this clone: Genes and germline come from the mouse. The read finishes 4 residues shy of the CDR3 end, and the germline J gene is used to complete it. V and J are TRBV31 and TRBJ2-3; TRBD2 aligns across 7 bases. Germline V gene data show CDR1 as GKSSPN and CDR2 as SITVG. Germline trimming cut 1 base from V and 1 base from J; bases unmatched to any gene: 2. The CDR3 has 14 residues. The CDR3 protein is CAWSPGLGAETLYF. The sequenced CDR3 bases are TGTGCCTGGAGTCCCGGACTGGGTGCAGAA.

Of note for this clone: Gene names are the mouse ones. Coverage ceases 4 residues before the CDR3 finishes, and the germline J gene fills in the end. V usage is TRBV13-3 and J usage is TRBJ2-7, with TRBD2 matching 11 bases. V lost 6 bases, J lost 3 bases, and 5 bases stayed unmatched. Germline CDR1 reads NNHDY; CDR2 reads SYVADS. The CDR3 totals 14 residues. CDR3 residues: CASTPLGGRYEQYF. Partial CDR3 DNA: TGTGCCAGCACCCCACTGGGGGGGCGCTAT.

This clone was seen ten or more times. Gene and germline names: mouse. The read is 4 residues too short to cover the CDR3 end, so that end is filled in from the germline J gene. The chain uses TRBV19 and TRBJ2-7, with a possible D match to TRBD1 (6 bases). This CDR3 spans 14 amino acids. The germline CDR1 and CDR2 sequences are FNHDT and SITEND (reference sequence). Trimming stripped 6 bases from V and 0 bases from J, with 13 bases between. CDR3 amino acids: CASTGQGPSYEQYF. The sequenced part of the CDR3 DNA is TGTGCCAGCACCGGTCAGGGGCCCTCCTAT.

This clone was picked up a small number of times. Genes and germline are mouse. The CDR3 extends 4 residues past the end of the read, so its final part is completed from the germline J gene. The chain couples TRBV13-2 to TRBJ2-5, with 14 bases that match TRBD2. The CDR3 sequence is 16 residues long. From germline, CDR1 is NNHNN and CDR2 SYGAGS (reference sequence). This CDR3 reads CASGGGTGGAQDTQYF. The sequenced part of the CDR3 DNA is TGTGCCAGCGGTGGCGGGACTGGGGGGGCGCAGGAC.

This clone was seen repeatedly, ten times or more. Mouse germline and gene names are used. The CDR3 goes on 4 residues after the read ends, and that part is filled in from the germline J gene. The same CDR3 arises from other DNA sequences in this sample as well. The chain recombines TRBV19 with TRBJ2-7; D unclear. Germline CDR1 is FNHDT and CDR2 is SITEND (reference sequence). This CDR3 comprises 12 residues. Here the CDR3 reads CASSIGGYEQYF. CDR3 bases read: TGTGCCAGCAGTATAGGGGGATAT.

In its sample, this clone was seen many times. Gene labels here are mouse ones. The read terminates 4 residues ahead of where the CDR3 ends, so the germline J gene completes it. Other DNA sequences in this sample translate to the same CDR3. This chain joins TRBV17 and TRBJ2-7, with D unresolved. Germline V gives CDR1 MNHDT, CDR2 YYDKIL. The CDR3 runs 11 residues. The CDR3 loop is CASSSTYEQYF. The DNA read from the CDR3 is TGTGCTAGCAGTAGTACATAT.